A selection of T cell receptor beta chains follows, all from one sample in a study of long-term antiretroviral therapy in people with HIV. The repertoire was sequenced with immunoSEQ multiplex PCR; TCRdb's copy has only in-frame clones and lacks some. The data contain about 22,000 clones, more than 75% of them singletons. The material sequenced was unsorted PBMCs, taken 2.3 years after starting antiretroviral therapy. The receptors shown here come from a man aged 55-75 years with HIV. CDR3s include the opening cysteine and the closing phenylalanine or tryptophan. The order of the fields is D gene, J gene, V gene, clone size, CDR3 protein, CDR3 DNA. The D gene is left open where the match is weak. Clone sizes are given selectively: once, few, many, or a class where the clone is expanded.

>NA|TRBJ1-3|TRBV5-1|NA
CASSLTGDSGNTIYF
TGCGCCAGCAGCTTAACAGGCGACTCTGGAAACACCATATATTTT
>NA|TRBJ2-5|TRBV5-4|NA
CASSTRYLETQYF
TGTGCCAGCAGCACGAGGTATCTCGAGACCCAGTACTTC
>TRBD1|TRBJ1-5|TRBV18|NA
CASSPGTGLVQPQHF
TGTGCCAGCTCACCGGGGACAGGTTTGGTACAGCCCCAGCATTTT
>TRBD1|TRBJ2-1|TRBV5-1|NA
CASSLGRQGVLNEQFF
TGCGCCAGCAGCTTGGGGCGACAGGGAGTGTTGAATGAGCAGTTCTTC
>TRBD2|TRBJ2-1|TRBV7-2|NA
CASSLVGGGRGDNEQFF
TGTGCCAGCAGCTTAGTAGGAGGCGGGAGGGGAGACAATGAGCAGTTCTTC
>NA|TRBJ2-5|TRBV5-1|NA
CASSLAGDSETQYF
TGCGCCAGCAGCTTGGCGGGCGATTCGGAGACCCAGTACTTC
>NA|TRBJ1-2|TRBV4-3|NA
CASSQDLGPHGYTF
TGCGCCAGCAGCCAAGATTTAGGGCCCCATGGCTACACCTTC
>NA|TRBJ1-4|TRBV5-1|NA
CASSPTTSTTNEKLFF
TGCGCCAGCAGCCCGACCACCAGTACAACTAATGAAAAACTGTTTTTT
>NA|TRBJ2-7|TRBV18|NA
CASSPQWRSEGEQYF
TGTGCCAGCTCTCCGCAGTGGCGGTCGGAGGGCGAGCAGTACTTC
>TRBD1|TRBJ2-5|TRBV11-2|once
CASSRTGGRETQYF
TGTGCCAGCAGCCGTACAGGGGGCCGTGAGACCCAGTACTTC
>NA|TRBJ2-5|TRBV2|NA
CASIRSFPPAETQYF
TGTGCCAGCATTCGGAGTTTCCCCCCCGCGGAGACCCAGTACTTC
>TRBD2|TRBJ2-1|TRBV10-2|NA
CASSKTSGGAGQFF
TGCGCCAGCAGTAAGACTAGCGGGGGGGCCGGGCAGTTCTTC
>TRBD1|TRBJ2-7|TRBV5-5|NA
CASSTGTGGNWEQYF
TGTGCCAGCAGCACCGGGACAGGGGGCAACTGGGAGCAGTACTTC
>NA|TRBJ2-7|TRBV5-4|NA
CASSLTGPYEQYF
TGTGCCAGCAGCTTAACAGGGCCCTACGAGCAGTACTTC
>NA|TRBJ1-5|TRBV6-1|NA
CASSVDRFSNQPQHF
TGTGCCAGCAGTGTAGACAGGTTTAGCAATCAGCCCCAGCATTTT
>TRBD1|TRBJ2-7|TRBV19|once
CATQRATGGSYEQYF
TGTGCCACACAGAGAGCGACAGGGGGGTCCTACGAGCAGTACTTC
>TRBD2|TRBJ2-5|TRBV19|NA
CASTPAGGQETQYF
TGTGCCAGTACCCCAGCGGGAGGGCAAGAGACCCAGTACTTC
>NA|TRBJ1-4|TRBV15|NA
CATSRDWGSHSTNEKLFF
TGTGCCACCAGCAGAGATTGGGGCAGCCATTCAACTAATGAAAAACTGTTTTTT
>NA|TRBJ2-5|TRBV27|once
CASSFDYRGQETQYF
TGTGCCAGCAGTTTTGATTATCGGGGACAAGAGACCCAGTACTTC
>TRBD1|TRBJ1-1|TRBV5-1|NA
CASSPPGQGYTEAFF
TGCGCCAGCAGCCCGCCGGGACAGGGCTACACTGAAGCTTTCTTT
>NA|TRBJ1-1|TRBV4-3|NA
CASSQDGQLNTEAFF
TGCGCCAGCAGCCAAGATGGCCAGTTGAACACTGAAGCTTTCTTT
>TRBD1|TRBJ2-7|TRBV28|NA
CASTPGQFYEQYF
TGTGCCAGCACCCCGGGACAGTTCTACGAGCAGTACTTC
>NA|TRBJ1-2|TRBV15|NA
CATSRDTGGDGYTF
TGTGCCACCAGCAGAGACACGGGGGGGGATGGCTACACCTTC
>NA|TRBJ2-3|TRBV7-2|NA
CASSLYWASTDTQYF
TGTGCCAGCAGCTTGTATTGGGCGAGCACAGATACGCAGTATTTT
>NA|TRBJ2-2|TRBV5-1|NA
CASSLEAVGTGELFF
TGCGCCAGCAGCTTGGAGGCGGTAGGGACCGGGGAGCTGTTTTTT
>TRBD2|TRBJ2-1|TRBV2|NA
CASSRLAVYNEQFF
TGTGCCAGCAGCCGACTAGCGGTCTACAATGAGCAGTTCTTC
>NA|TRBJ2-7|TRBV5-5|NA
CASSLSSLGENSYEQYF
TGTGCCAGCAGCTTAAGTTCGCTCGGAGAGAACTCTTACGAGCAGTACTTC
>NA|TRBJ2-5|TRBV10-1|NA
CASSDRPGRQETQYF
TGCGCCAGCAGCGATCGGCCGGGAAGACAAGAGACCCAGTACTTC
>NA|TRBJ2-7|TRBV20-1|NA
CSGGSSYEQYF
TGCAGTGGCGGCTCCTCATACGAGCAGTACTTC
>NA|TRBJ2-1|TRBV7-2|NA
CASSLNDDNSQFF
TGTGCCAGCAGCTTAAACGACGACAATTCGCAGTTCTTC
>NA|TRBJ1-2|TRBV6-5|once
CASSWDGGVGYGYTF
TGTGCCAGCAGTTGGGACGGTGGTGTAGGGTATGGCTACACCTTC
>TRBD1|TRBJ2-7|TRBV2|NA
CASSHPAGQGTYEQYF
TGTGCCAGCAGCCACCCGGCGGGACAGGGAACCTACGAGCAGTACTTC
>NA|TRBJ1-1|TRBV6-1|NA
CASMPWGPNTEAFF
TGTGCCAGCATGCCCTGGGGCCCGAACACTGAAGCTTTCTTT
>NA|TRBJ2-7|TRBV2|NA
CASSEGGSGYEQYF
TGTGCCAGCAGTGAAGGGGGAAGCGGGTACGAGCAGTACTTC
>TRBD2|TRBJ2-7|TRBV11-3|NA
CASSHGTSGRTYEQYF
TGTGCCAGCAGCCACGGGACTAGCGGGAGAACCTACGAGCAGTACTTC